The rows below give T cell receptor beta chains drawn from one sample of a study of CD8 T cells in ankylosing spondylitis. TCRdb processed the 5' RACE reads anew with MiXCR; each CDR3 protein has one entry. The table records 240,000 or so distinct CDR3 sequences, roughly 10% of them present only once. Material: blood, either unsorted or a sorted T cell fraction (not recorded which). The origin of the receptors is a male donor with ankylosing spondylitis or in good health (not recorded which). The CDR3 runs from the conserved cysteine through the conserved F or W. D genes are given only for firm matches. Expanded clones are given a class, and other clones once, few, many or no size at all.

V: TRBV3-1
D: -
J: TRBJ1-2
size: many
CDR3: CASSQIPGAYGYTF
DNA: TGTGCCAGCAGCCAAATTCCAGGGGCCTATGGCTACACCTTC

V: TRBV3-1
D: -
J: TRBJ1-2
size: many
CDR3: CASSQVQGNYGYTF
DNA: TGTGCCAGCAGCCAAGTACAGGGAAACTATGGCTACACCTTC

V: TRBV10-3
D: TRBD1
J: TRBJ2-7
size: -
CDR3: CAATQGDEQYF
DNA: TGTGCCGCTACCCAGGGGGACGAGCAGTACTTC

V: TRBV3-1
D: TRBD1
J: TRBJ2-3
size: few
CDR3: CASSQDVDRAGTDTQYF
DNA: TGTGCCAGCAGCCAAGACGTCGACAGGGCTGGGACAGATACGCAGTATTTT

V: TRBV12-3/TRBV12-4
D: -
J: TRBJ2-3
size: many
CDR3: CASSLGPSGSSDTQYF
DNA: TGTGCCAGCAGTTTAGGACCCTCCGGGAGTTCAGATACGCAGTATTTT

V: TRBV5-1
D: TRBD1
J: TRBJ1-5
size: many
CDR3: CASSLGTGGNQPQHF
DNA: TGTGCCAGCAGTTTAGGGACAGGCGGCAATCAGCCCCAGCATTTT

V: TRBV3-1
D: TRBD1
J: TRBJ2-1
size: many
CDR3: CASSPLAQTGSINEQFF
DNA: TGTGCCAGCAGCCCACTCGCCCAGACAGGGTCCATCAATGAGCAGTTCTTC

V: TRBV29-1
D: -
J: TRBJ2-7
size: -
CDR3: CSVEENGGEQYF
DNA: TGCAGCGTTGAAGAAAATGGGGGGGAGCAGTACTTC

V: TRBV5-1
D: -
J: TRBJ2-2
size: -
CDR3: CASSLWARARDGELFF
DNA: TGCGCCAGCAGCTTGTGGGCCCGGGCGAGGGACGGGGAGCTGTTTTTT

V: TRBV5-1
D: TRBD2
J: TRBJ2-7
size: many
CDR3: CASSSGLAGYYEQYF
DNA: TGCGCCAGCAGCTCGGGACTAGCGGGATATTACGAGCAGTACTTC

V: TRBV29-1
D: -
J: TRBJ1-3
size: many
CDR3: CSVDRFLGHWTSGNTIYF
DNA: TGCAGCGTTGATAGGTTCCTGGGACATTGGACATCTGGAAACACCATATATTTT

V: TRBV5-1
D: -
J: TRBJ1-1
size: many
CDR3: CASSPASNRDTEAFF
DNA: TGCGCCAGCTCACCGGCTTCAAATAGGGACACTGAAGCTTTCTTT

V: TRBV11-1
D: -
J: TRBJ2-3
size: many
CDR3: CASSFAGLNTQYF
DNA: TGTGCCAGCAGCTTTGCCGGTCTAAATACGCAGTATTTT

V: TRBV10-3
D: TRBD1
J: TRBJ2-3
size: many
CDR3: CAISEKRTGPDGTPQYF
DNA: TGTGCCATCAGCGAAAAAAGGACAGGGCCCGACGGGACTCCGCAGTATTTT

V: TRBV3-1
D: TRBD2
J: TRBJ2-7
size: -
CDR3: CASSQRGLAAYEQYF
DNA: TGTGCCAGCAGCCAAAGGGGACTAGCGGCCTACGAGCAGTACTTC

V: TRBV7-2
D: -
J: TRBJ1-5
size: -
CDR3: CASSLGPYSNQPQHF
DNA: TGTGCCAGCAGCTTAGGCCCCTATAGCAATCAGCCCCAGCATTTT

V: TRBV12-3/TRBV12-4
D: -
J: TRBJ2-6
size: many
CDR3: CASHYEPSGANVLTF
DNA: TGTGCCAGCCATTATGAACCGTCAGGGGCCAACGTCCTGACTTTC

V: TRBV12-3/TRBV12-4
D: -
J: TRBJ1-2
size: many
CDR3: CASSPGLRVNYGYTF
DNA: TGTGCCAGCAGTCCTGGCTTGAGGGTTAACTATGGCTACACCTTC

V: TRBV28
D: TRBD2
J: TRBJ2-7
size: few
CDR3: CASYNSLQWEGDEQYF
DNA: TGTGCCAGCTACAACTCCCTGCAGTGGGAGGGCGACGAGCAGTACTTC

V: TRBV6-1
D: -
J: TRBJ2-6
size: -
CDR3: CASRPWGRISSGANVLTF
DNA: TGTGCCAGCAGGCCCTGGGGACGGATTAGCTCTGGGGCCAACGTCCTGACTTTC

V: TRBV29-1
D: TRBD1
J: TRBJ2-1
size: many
CDR3: CSVEVDRVSYNEQFF
DNA: TGCAGCGTTGAAGTAGACAGGGTCTCCTACAATGAGCAGTTCTTC

V: TRBV12-3/TRBV12-4
D: TRBD2
J: TRBJ2-7
size: -
CDR3: CASRAGTSGIYEQYF
DNA: TGTGCCAGCAGGGCCGGGACTAGCGGGATTTACGAGCAGTACTTC

V: TRBV5-5
D: -
J: TRBJ2-2
size: -
CDR3: CASSPATGPTGELFF
DNA: TGTGCCAGCAGCCCGGCTACCGGGCCCACCGGGGAGCTGTTTTTT

V: TRBV20-1
D: TRBD2
J: TRBJ2-7
size: many
CDR3: CSARDILAGGYRAYEQYF
DNA: TGCAGTGCTAGAGATATCCTAGCGGGAGGTTATAGAGCCTACGAGCAGTACTTC

V: TRBV27
D: TRBD1
J: TRBJ1-2
size: many
CDR3: CASSLKGTANYGYTF
DNA: TGTGCCAGCAGTTTAAAGGGGACAGCTAACTATGGCTACACCTTC

V: TRBV5-1
D: -
J: TRBJ2-2
size: many
CDR3: CASSLDRTNTGELFF
DNA: TGCGCCAGCAGCTTAGACAGAACAAACACCGGGGAGCTGTTTTTT

V: TRBV5-8
D: -
J: TRBJ2-3
size: many
CDR3: CASTPMGVQADTQYF
DNA: TGTGCCAGCACCCCCATGGGGGTTCAAGCAGATACGCAGTATTTT

V: TRBV5-5
D: -
J: TRBJ2-3
size: many
CDR3: CASSLTGDTSTDTQYF
DNA: TGTGCCAGCAGCTTGACCGGGGACACTAGCACAGATACGCAGTATTTT

V: TRBV5-1
D: -
J: TRBJ2-1
size: many
CDR3: CASSLSAGSYNEQFF
DNA: TGCGCCAGCAGCTTGTCGGCGGGGTCCTACAATGAGCAGTTCTTC

V: TRBV3-1
D: TRBD1
J: TRBJ2-4
size: few
CDR3: CASSPGTGYAIAKNIQYF
DNA: TGTGCCAGCAGCCCCGGGACAGGGTACGCAATTGCCAAAAACATTCAGTACTTC

V: TRBV29-1
D: -
J: TRBJ2-3
size: many
CDR3: CSVEWVSGGWGTDTQYF
DNA: TGCAGCGTTGAATGGGTATCCGGGGGCTGGGGCACAGATACGCAGTATTTT

V: TRBV5-1
D: -
J: TRBJ2-5
size: many
CDR3: CASSGTSPTQYF
DNA: TGCGCCAGCAGCGGGACAAGTCCGACCCAGTACTTC

V: TRBV5-1
D: -
J: TRBJ2-2
size: many
CDR3: CASSWGRTSGGELFF
DNA: TGCGCCAGCAGCTGGGGGCGGACCTCCGGCGGGGAGCTGTTTTTT

V: TRBV6-1
D: -
J: TRBJ1-2
size: -
CDR3: CASSEALPRTVTNYGYTF
DNA: TGTGCCAGCAGTGAAGCGCTTCCCCGGACGGTAACTAACTATGGCTACACCTTC

V: TRBV6-1
D: TRBD1
J: TRBJ2-7
size: -
CDR3: CASTVLLGQGNEQYF
DNA: TGTGCCAGCACCGTACTCCTTGGACAGGGTAACGAGCAGTACTTC

V: TRBV6-1
D: TRBD2
J: TRBJ2-5
size: -
CDR3: CASSGGVQETQYF
DNA: TGTGCCAGCAGCGGGGGGGTCCAAGAGACCCAGTACTTC

V: TRBV15
D: -
J: TRBJ1-1
size: many
CDR3: CATSRGKGFPEAFF
DNA: TGTGCCACCAGCAGAGGGAAGGGTTTCCCTGAAGCTTTCTTT

V: TRBV9
D: -
J: TRBJ2-1
size: many
CDR3: CASSVSRYNEQFF
DNA: TGTGCCAGCAGCGTCTCTAGATATAATGAGCAGTTCTTC

V: TRBV5-1
D: TRBD2
J: TRBJ2-7
size: many
CDR3: CASSFAGGLAVLEQYF
DNA: TGCGCCAGCAGCTTCGCGGGGGGACTAGCGGTCCTGGAGCAGTACTTC

V: TRBV18
D: -
J: TRBJ2-5
size: -
CDR3: CASSPTLGETQYF
DNA: TGTGCCAGCTCACCAACGCTTGGAGAGACCCAGTACTTC

V: TRBV29-1
D: -
J: TRBJ1-1
size: many
CDR3: CSVVRGTMNTEAFF
DNA: TGCAGCGTTGTTAGGGGAACAATGAACACTGAAGCTTTCTTT

V: TRBV6-5
D: TRBD1
J: TRBJ1-2
size: many
CDR3: CASRYSGQAYGYTF
DNA: TGTGCCAGCAGATACTCCGGACAGGCTTATGGCTACACCTTC

V: TRBV20-1
D: -
J: TRBJ2-1
size: few
CDR3: CSARYLVLRGYNEQFF
DNA: TGCAGTGCTAGATATCTGGTATTGCGAGGGTACAATGAGCAGTTCTTC

V: TRBV3-1
D: -
J: TRBJ2-5
size: few
CDR3: CASSQETSRLETQYF
DNA: TGTGCCAGCAGCCAAGAGACTAGTAGACTAGAGACCCAGTACTTC

V: TRBV5-1
D: -
J: TRBJ1-1
size: many
CDR3: CASSLGSGIAFF
DNA: TGCGCCAGCAGCTTGGGATCGGGGATAGCTTTCTTT

V: TRBV4-1
D: -
J: TRBJ2-7
size: -
CDR3: CASSQGLRGSSYEQYF
DNA: TGCGCCAGCAGCCAAGGTCTGAGGGGGAGCTCCTACGAGCAGTACTTC

V: TRBV12-3/TRBV12-4
D: TRBD2
J: TRBJ2-5
size: many
CDR3: CASSFLAGAETQYF
DNA: TGTGCCAGCAGTTTCCTAGCGGGGGCGGAGACCCAGTACTTC

V: TRBV28
D: TRBD1
J: TRBJ2-3
size: -
CDR3: CASSTTGGGADTQYF
DNA: TGTGCCAGCAGTACGACAGGGGGAGGTGCAGATACGCAGTATTTT

V: TRBV5-1
D: TRBD2
J: TRBJ2-1
size: many
CDR3: CASSSGSGGTDEQFF
DNA: TGCGCCAGCAGCTCGGGTAGCGGGGGAACCGATGAGCAGTTCTTC

V: TRBV5-1
D: -
J: TRBJ2-2
size: many
CDR3: CASTLTSRSGELFF
DNA: TGCGCCAGCACCTTGACGTCCCGTTCCGGGGAGCTGTTTTTT

V: TRBV30
D: -
J: TRBJ1-1
size: -
CDR3: CAWRFSVNTEAFF
DNA: TGTGCCTGGAGGTTCTCCGTGAACACTGAAGCTTTCTTT